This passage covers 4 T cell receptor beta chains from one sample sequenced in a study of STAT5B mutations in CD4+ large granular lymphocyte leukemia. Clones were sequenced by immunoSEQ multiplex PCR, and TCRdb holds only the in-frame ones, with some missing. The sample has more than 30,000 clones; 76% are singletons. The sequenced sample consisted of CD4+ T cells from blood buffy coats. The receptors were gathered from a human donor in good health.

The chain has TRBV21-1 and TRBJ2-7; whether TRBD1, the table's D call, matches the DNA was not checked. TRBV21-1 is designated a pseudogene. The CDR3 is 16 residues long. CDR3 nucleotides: TGTGCCAGCAGCAAGACAGGGGACAGGGAGTCCTACGAGCAGTACTTC. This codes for CASSKTGDRESYEQYF.

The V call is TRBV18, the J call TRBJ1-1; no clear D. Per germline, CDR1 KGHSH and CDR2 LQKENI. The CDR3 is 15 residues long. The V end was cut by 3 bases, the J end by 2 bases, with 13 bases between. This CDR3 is CASSPNGNKNTEAFF. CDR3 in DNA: TGTGCCAGCTCACCGAACGGCAACAAAAACACTGAAGCTTTCTTT.

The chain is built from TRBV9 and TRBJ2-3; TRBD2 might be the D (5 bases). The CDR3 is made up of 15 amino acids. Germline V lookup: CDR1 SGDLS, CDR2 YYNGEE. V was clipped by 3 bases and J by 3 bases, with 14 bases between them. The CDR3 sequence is CASSGQAEITDTQYF. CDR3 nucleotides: TGTGCCAGCAGCGGACAAGCGGAAATAACAGATACGCAGTATTTT.

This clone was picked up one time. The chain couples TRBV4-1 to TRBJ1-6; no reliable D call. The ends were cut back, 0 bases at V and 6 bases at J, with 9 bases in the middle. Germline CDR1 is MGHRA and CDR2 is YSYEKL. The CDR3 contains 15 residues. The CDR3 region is CASSQDIKVNSPLHF. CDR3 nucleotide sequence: TGCGCCAGCAGCCAAGATATTAAGGTTAATTCACCCCTCCACTTT.